This T cell receptor beta chain is drawn from a study of OX40 agonist ivuxolimab in advanced cancers. Study context: Patient treatment consisted of intravenous ivuxolimab administration every 2 weeks at 0.01 to 10 mg/kg. Dose-escalation cases comprised hepatocellular carcinoma, melanoma, renal cell or head and neck cancer. Partial responses were achieved by three patients: one hepatocellular carcinoma, two cutaneous melanoma.

Excluded were patients having autoimmune disease history or systemic immunosuppression. V shed 3 bases, J shed 0 bases, and the junction held 6 bases outside the gene matches. The CDR3 length is 15 residues. The germline gives CDR1 GTSNPN, CDR2 SVGIG (reference sequence). The assay was immunoSEQ multiplex PCR, and TCRdb's table has in-frame clones only and misses some. The data contain about 120,000 clones, roughly nine tenths of them singletons. The rearrangement uses TRBV30 and TRBJ2-3, with TRBD2 matching 7 bases. The receptor was derived from an adult with an advanced solid tumor such as melanoma, head and neck, liver or kidney cancer. The source material was CD4+ or CD8+ T cells sorted from blood, sampled in a trial of the OX40 agonist ivuxolimab. The CDR3 bases are TGTGCCTGGAGCCCCTTAGCGGGTAGCACAGATACGCAGTATTTT. Protein: CAWSPLAGSTDTQYF.